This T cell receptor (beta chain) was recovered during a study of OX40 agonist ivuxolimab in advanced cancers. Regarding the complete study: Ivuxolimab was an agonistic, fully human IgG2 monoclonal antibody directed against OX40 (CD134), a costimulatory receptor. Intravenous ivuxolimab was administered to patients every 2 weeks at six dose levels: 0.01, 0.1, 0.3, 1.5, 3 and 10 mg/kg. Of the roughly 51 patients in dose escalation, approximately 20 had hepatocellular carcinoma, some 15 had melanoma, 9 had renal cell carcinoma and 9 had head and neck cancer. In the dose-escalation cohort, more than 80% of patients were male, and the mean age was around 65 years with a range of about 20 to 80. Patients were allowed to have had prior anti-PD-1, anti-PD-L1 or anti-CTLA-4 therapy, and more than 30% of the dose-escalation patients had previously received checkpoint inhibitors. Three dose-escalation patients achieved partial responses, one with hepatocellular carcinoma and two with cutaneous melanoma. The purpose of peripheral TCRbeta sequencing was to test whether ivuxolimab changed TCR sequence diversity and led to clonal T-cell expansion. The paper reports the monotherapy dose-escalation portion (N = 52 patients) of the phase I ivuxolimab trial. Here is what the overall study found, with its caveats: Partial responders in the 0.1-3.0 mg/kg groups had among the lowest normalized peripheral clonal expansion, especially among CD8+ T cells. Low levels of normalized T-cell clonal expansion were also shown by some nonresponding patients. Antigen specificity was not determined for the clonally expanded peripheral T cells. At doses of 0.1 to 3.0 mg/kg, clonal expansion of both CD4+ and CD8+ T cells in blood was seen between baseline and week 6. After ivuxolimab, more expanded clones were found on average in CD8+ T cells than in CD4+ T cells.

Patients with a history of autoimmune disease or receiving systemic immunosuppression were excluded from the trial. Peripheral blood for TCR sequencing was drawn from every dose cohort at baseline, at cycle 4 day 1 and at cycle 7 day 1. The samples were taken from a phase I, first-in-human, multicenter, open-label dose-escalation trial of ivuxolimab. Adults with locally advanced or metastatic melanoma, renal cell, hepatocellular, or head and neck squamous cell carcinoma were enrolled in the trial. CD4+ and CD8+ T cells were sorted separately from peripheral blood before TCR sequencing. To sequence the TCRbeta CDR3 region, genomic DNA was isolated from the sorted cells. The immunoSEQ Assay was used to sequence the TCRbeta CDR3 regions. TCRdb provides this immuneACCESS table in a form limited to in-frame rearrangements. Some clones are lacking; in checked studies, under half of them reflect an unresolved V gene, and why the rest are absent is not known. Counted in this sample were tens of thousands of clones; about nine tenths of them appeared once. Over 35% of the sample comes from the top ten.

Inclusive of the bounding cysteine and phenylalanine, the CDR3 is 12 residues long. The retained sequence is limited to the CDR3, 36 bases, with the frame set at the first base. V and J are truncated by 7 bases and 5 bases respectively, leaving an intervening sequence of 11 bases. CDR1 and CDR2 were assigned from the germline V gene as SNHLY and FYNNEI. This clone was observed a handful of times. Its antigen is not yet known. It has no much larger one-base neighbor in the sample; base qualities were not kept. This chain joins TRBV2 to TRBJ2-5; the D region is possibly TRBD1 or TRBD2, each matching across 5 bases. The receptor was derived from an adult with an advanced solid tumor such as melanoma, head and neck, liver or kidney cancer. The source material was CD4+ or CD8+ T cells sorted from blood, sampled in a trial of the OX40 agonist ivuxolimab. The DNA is TGTGCCAGCATCGGGGACCGGGAGACCCAGTACTTC. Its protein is CASIGDRETQYF.